The next 23 T cell receptor beta chains were all read from a single sample in a study of blood T cell repertoires in COVID-19. Generated by immunoSEQ multiplex PCR, the TCRdb table keeps only in-frame clones and is missing some. The sample holds over 300,000 clones, approximately 85% seen once. The sequenced sample consisted of peripheral blood. The receptors were sampled from a woman aged 45-65 years with acute or convalescent COVID-19.

This sequence joins TRBV7-3 and TRBJ1-6; 9 bases fit TRBD1. CDR3 length equals 14 residues. With 5 bases clipped from V and 10 bases from J, the junction kept 6 bases outside the gene matches. Germline CDR1 SGHTA, CDR2 FQGTGA. CDR3 amino acids: CASSPTGGRSPLHF. CDR3 sequence (DNA): TGTGCCAGCAGCCCGACAGGGGGTAGATCACCCCTCCACTTT.

The chain uses TRBV27 and TRBJ2-5; TRBD2 might be the D (6 bases). V lost 5 bases and J lost 3, with 10 bases in between. Germline assignment: CDR1 MNHEY and CDR2 SMNVEV (reference sequence). The CDR3 spans 13 residues. This CDR3 is CASSPGDEETQYF. CDR3 sequence (DNA): TGTGCCAGCAGTCCGGGAGATGAAGAGACCCAGTACTTC.

This rearrangement joins TRBV28 to TRBJ1-1, with unresolved D. CDR1 is MDHEN, CDR2 SYDVKM, per germline. CDR3 length equals 13 residues. Trimming pared 6 bases from V and 1 base from J, leaving 9 bases between. The CDR3: CASSHNRNTEAFF. The DNA of the CDR3 is TGTGCCAGCAGCCACAACAGGAACACTGAAGCTTTCTTT.

J is TRBJ2-1 and V is TRBV5-1; D is unresolved. The CDR3 is made up of 15 amino acids. V lost 7 bases to trimming and J lost 2 bases, with 16 bases between them. Germline CDR1 is SGHRS and CDR2 is YFSETQ. The CDR3 bases are TGCGCCAGCGGGCCCACCGGCCAACCCTACAATGAGCAGTTCTTC. Translation gives CASGPTGQPYNEQFF.

The gene calls are TRBV5-8 and TRBJ1-5, with D maybe TRBD1 (6 bases). The germline gives CDR1 SGHTS, CDR2 YDEGEE. This CDR3 is built from 16 residues. Trimming took off 5 bases at V and 0 bases at J, with 15 bases between the two ends. As DNA, the CDR3 is TGTGCCAGCAGTCTTAGGACAGTCTATAGCAATCAGCCCCAGCATTTT. It translates to CASSLRTVYSNQPQHF.

The chain carries TRBV9 and TRBJ2-1; the D gene is possibly TRBD2 (5 bases). The germline V gene encodes CDR1 SGDLS and CDR2 YYNGEE. Between the trimmed V and J ends, which lost 4 bases and 10 bases, there was a span of 12 bases. The CDR3 is made up of 12 amino acids. The CDR3: CASSPPSPEQFF. The CDR3 DNA follows: TGTGCCAGCAGCCCCCCTAGCCCCGAGCAGTTCTTC.

The rearrangement uses TRBV7-3 and TRBJ2-2; 8 bases are a match to TRBD2. The length of the CDR3 is 16 residues. The J segment lost 2 bases and the V segment lost 4 bases, leaving 6 bases of the junction unmatched. Germline V CDR1 and CDR2: SGHTA, FQGTGA. The CDR3 DNA follows: TGTGCCAGCAGCTCCCGGACTAGCCGAAACACCGGGGAGCTGTTTTTT. Its protein product is CASSSRTSRNTGELFF.

This clone has a handful of counts. This chain links TRBV21-1 with TRBJ2-3; TRBD1 was called by the table and not checked on the DNA. TRBV21-1 is noted as a pseudogene. The CDR3 is 17 amino acids. The CDR3: CASSAKDRETCTDTQYF. In nucleotides, the CDR3 is TGTGCCAGCAGCGCCAAGGACAGGGAGACGTGCACAGATACGCAGTATTTT.

The chain uses TRBV28 and TRBJ2-7; perhaps TRBD2 as D (6 bases). Trimming shortened V by 4 bases and J by 1 base, and 14 bases separated the two germline ends. The germline CDR1 and CDR2 sequences are MDHEN and SYDVKM. CDR3 length: 15 residues. This CDR3 reads CASSSYALASYEQYF. The CDR3 coding sequence is TGTGCCAGCAGTTCTTACGCACTAGCATCCTACGAGCAGTACTTC.

This clone came up a few times. The genes are TRBV4-3 and TRBJ2-3; weak D call: TRBD1 (5 bases). Trimming left V 1 base short and J 4 bases short, with 27 bases between. In germline, CDR1 is LGHNA, CDR2 YSLEER. The length of the CDR3 is 20 residues. CDR3 sequence reads: CASSQGDSIQDLPRPDTQYF. CDR3 bases: TGCGCCAGCAGCCAAGGGGATTCCATACAGGACCTCCCTCGCCCAGATACGCAGTATTTT.

The J gene is TRBJ1-6, the V gene TRBV5-4, with 7 bases aligning to TRBD1. From germline, CDR1 is SGHNT and CDR2 YYREEE (reference sequence). V dropped 0 bases and J dropped 8; count of bases not matched to a gene: 2. There are 14 residues in the CDR3. The CDR3 loop is CASSLGQGDSPLHF. In nucleotides, the CDR3 is TGTGCCAGCAGCTTGGGACAGGGAGATTCACCCCTCCACTTT.

In its sample, this clone was seen once. The genes are TRBV13 and TRBJ2-5, with 9 bases fitting TRBD2. This CDR3 comprises 17 residues. The junction had 8 bases not matched to a gene; V was cut back by 0 bases and J by 3 bases. The germline V gene has CDR1 PRHDT and CDR2 FYEKMQ (reference sequence). The chain's CDR3 is CASSLGLAGPGEETQYF. DNA for the CDR3: TGTGCCAGCAGCTTAGGGCTAGCGGGACCGGGGGAAGAGACCCAGTACTTC.

The chain is built from TRBV29-1 and TRBJ2-1; TRBD2 matches at 11 bases. V was pared by 0 bases and J by 6 bases, with 7 bases of the junction left unmatched. The CDR3 contains 16 residues. CDR1 SQVTM and CDR2 ANQGSEA come from the germline V gene. CDR3: CSVEDQSSGRVNEQFF. Written as DNA, the CDR3 is TGCAGCGTTGAAGATCAAAGTAGCGGGAGGGTCAATGAGCAGTTCTTC.

The chain uses TRBV19 and TRBJ1-1; D uncertain. The CDR3 runs to 13 residues. Germline lookup yields CDR1 LNHDA and CDR2 SQIVND (reference sequence). Trimming pared 10 bases from V and 6 bases from J, leaving 18 bases between. The CDR3 nucleotides are TGTGCCACGCGGAGGGCGGTCGGGGCTGAAGCTTTCTTT. Translated, it gives CATRRAVGAEAFF.

V usage is TRBV19 and J usage is TRBJ1-2; 10 bases agree with TRBD1. V shed 7 bases and J 3 bases; nucleotides not matched to a gene: 5. This CDR3 has 14 residues. CDR1 and CDR2 (germline): LNHDA, SQIVND (reference sequence). The CDR3 loop reads CASTPTGGDYGYTF. CDR3 coding DNA: TGTGCCAGTACCCCGACAGGGGGCGACTATGGCTACACCTTC. The complete variable domain, with remaining parts taken from reference TRBV19 and TRBJ1-2, reads DGGITQSPKYLFRKEGQNVTLSCEQNLNHDAMYWYRQDPGQGLRLIYYSQIVNDFQKGDIAEGYSVSREKKESFPLTVTSAQKNPTAFYLCASTPTGGDYGYTFGSGTRLTVV.

This chain joins TRBV6-5 and TRBJ2-1, with 8 bases matching TRBD1. The CDR3 runs to 15 residues. V dropped 4 bases and J dropped 4; count of bases not matched to a gene: 6. CDR1 MNHEY and CDR2 SVGAGI come from the germline V gene. This CDR3 is CASSFRTGLYNEQFF. CDR3 in DNA: TGTGCCAGCAGTTTTCGGACAGGGCTGTACAATGAGCAGTTCTTC.

The rearrangement uses TRBV7-2 and TRBJ1-1; D is unclear. The germline gives CDR1 SGHTA, CDR2 FQGNSA. Trimming took 1 base from V and 2 from J, leaving 11 bases between them. CDR3 length equals 15 residues. The CDR3 loop is CASSLVVTENTEAFF. The CDR3 bases are TGTGCCAGCAGCTTAGTGGTCACAGAAAACACTGAAGCTTTCTTT.

V and J are TRBV28 and TRBJ1-1; D uncertain. The germline V and J ends were trimmed by 7 bases and 4 bases, with 16 bases remaining between them. Germline loops: CDR1 MDHEN, CDR2 SYDVKM. The CDR3 covers 14 residues. CDR3 region: CASTQSGPVTEAFF. In DNA form, the CDR3 reads TGTGCCAGCACCCAGAGCGGTCCGGTCACTGAAGCTTTCTTT.

The CDR3, as DNA: TGTGCCAGCAGTTTCACGCGGAAGGGGGCGGCAGATACGCAGTATTTT. As protein: CASSFTRKGAADTQYF. V is TRBV27 and J is TRBJ2-3; 7 positions agree with TRBD1. CDR1 and CDR2 from the germline V gene are MNHEY and SMNVEV (reference sequence). CDR3 length: 16 amino acids. V was pared by 3 bases and J by 4 bases, with 10 bases of the junction left unmatched.

V is TRBV24-1 and J is TRBJ2-2; D call uncertain. CDR3 size: 16 residues. Deletions cut 0 bases from V and 2 bases from J, with 9 bases between. Germline lookup yields CDR1 KGHDR and CDR2 SFDVKD. CDR3 sequence: CATSDLGSDNTGELFF. The DNA of the CDR3 is TGTGCCACCAGTGATTTGGGCAGTGATAACACCGGGGAGCTGTTTTTT.

The chain recombines TRBV5-1 with TRBJ2-5, with 8 bases lining up with TRBD1. The CDR3 loop spans 15 amino acids. From germline, CDR1 is SGHRS and CDR2 YFSETQ. V dropped 2 bases and J dropped 2; count of bases not matched to a gene: 5. CDR3 DNA sequence: TGCGCCAGCAGCTTTGGAAACAGGGGGCAAGAGACCCAGTACTTC. Protein: CASSFGNRGQETQYF.

Notes on this clone: The junction departs from the called germline gene at one end, perhaps through a read error. The chain employs TRBV7-9 and TRBJ1-4; TRBD1 agrees at 7 bases. CDR1 is SEHNR and CDR2 is FQNEAQ in the germline V gene (reference sequence). The CDR3 runs to 17 residues. The CDR3 here is CASSLADRGPTNKKLFF. The CDR3 coding sequence is TGTGCCAGCAGCTTAGCGGATAGGGGGCCAACTAATAAAAAACTGTTTTTT.

The rearrangement uses TRBV10-3 and TRBJ1-6; possible D gene TRBD1, 5 bases. CDR1 is ENHRY and CDR2 is SYGVKD in the germline V gene. The CDR3 is 16 amino acids. Trimming pared 4 bases from V and 7 bases from J, leaving 17 bases between. This CDR3 is CAISVAVSGQNSPLHF. The CDR3 DNA reads TGTGCCATCAGTGTAGCAGTATCAGGACAAAATTCACCCCTCCACTTT.